This T cell receptor beta chain was retrieved from a study of blood T cells in healthy people across ages. Study-wide background: Template switching retrieved approximately one barcoded beta molecule for each two T cells.

CDR1 and CDR2 (germline): MGHRA, YSYEKL. The CDR3 length is 15 residues. A second 7 to 11 cycle PCR used barcoded and J-beta primers. MiXCR, run by TCRdb on the 5' RACE reads, gives a single entry per CDR3 protein. The sample shows over a million distinct CDR3 sequences, 42% of them seen only once. Sequencing was carried out using blood. The source of this sequence is a woman under 30 in good health. This rearrangement joins TRBV4-1 to TRBJ2-7; the match to TRBD2 covers 8 bases. The end of the DNA fits TRBJ2-4 better, so the J call may be wrong. This CDR3 is CASSHGTSTKNIQYF. The CDR3 DNA is TGCGCCAGCAGCCACGGGACTAGTACCAAAAACATTCAGTACTTC.